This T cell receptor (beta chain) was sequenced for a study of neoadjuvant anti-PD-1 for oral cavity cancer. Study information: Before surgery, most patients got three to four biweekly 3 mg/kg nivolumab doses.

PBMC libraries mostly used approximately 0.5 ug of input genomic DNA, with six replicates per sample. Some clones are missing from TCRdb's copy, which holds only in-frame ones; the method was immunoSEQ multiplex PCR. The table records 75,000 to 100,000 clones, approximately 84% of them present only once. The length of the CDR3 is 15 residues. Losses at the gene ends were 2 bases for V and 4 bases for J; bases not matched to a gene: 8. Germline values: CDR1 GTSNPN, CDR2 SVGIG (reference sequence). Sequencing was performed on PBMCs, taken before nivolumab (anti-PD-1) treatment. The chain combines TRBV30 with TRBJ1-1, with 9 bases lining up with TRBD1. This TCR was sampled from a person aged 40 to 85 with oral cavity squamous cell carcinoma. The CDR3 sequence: CAWSFRDRGGTEAFF. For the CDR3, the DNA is TGTGCCTGGAGTTTCAGAGACAGGGGGGGCACTGAAGCTTTCTTT.